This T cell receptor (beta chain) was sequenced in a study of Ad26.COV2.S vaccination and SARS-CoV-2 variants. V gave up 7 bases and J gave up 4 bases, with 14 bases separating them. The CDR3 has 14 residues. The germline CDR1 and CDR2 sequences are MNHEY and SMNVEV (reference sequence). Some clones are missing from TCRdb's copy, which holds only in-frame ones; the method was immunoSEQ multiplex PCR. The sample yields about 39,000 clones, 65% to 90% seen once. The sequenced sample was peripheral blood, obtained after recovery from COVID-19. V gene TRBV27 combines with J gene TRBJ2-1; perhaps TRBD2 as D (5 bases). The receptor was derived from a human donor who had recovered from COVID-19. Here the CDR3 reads CASKGSGGYNEQFF. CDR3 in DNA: TGTGCCAGCAAGGGAAGCGGAGGATACAATGAGCAGTTCTTC.